Each of the 14 T cell receptor beta chains below was sequenced from the same sample in a study of monozygotic twins with inflammatory bowel disease. Each CDR3 protein gets one entry in TCRdb, which reprocessed the 5' RACE reads and gives no DNA. Its table records 400,000 to 500,000 distinct CDR3 sequences. What was sequenced was blood. These receptor sequences come from a human donor with ulcerative colitis or Crohn's disease, or a healthy co-twin of an affected twin (not recorded which).

This chain links TRBV27 with TRBJ1-1. Per the germline V gene, CDR1 is MNHEY and CDR2 is SMNVEV (reference sequence). The CDR3 runs to 14 residues. This CDR3 is CASSPQRTDTEAFF.

V usage is TRBV11-1 and J usage is TRBJ2-5; TCRdb returns TRBD1, unconfirmable since there is no DNA. The CDR3 is made up of 20 amino acids. Germline CDR1 is SGHAT and CDR2 is FQDESV (reference sequence). The CDR3 here is CASSPRLPTGDRQYQETQYF.

CDR3 protein: CASSHPLDGTGLNSGANVLTF. The chain is built from TRBV4-1 and TRBJ2-6; lacking DNA, the TRBD1 call made by TCRdb goes unchecked. CDR3 length: 21 amino acids. CDR1 is MGHRA and CDR2 is YSYEKL in the germline V gene.

The chain combines TRBV6-5 with TRBJ2-7; the D gene TCRdb calls, TRBD1, cannot be checked with no DNA. The CDR3 extends over 15 amino acids. CDR1 and CDR2 (germline): MNHEY, SVGAGI. This CDR3 reads CASSYMGQGLYEQYF.

This CDR3 reads CASSLVPPPGTYEQYF. This chain uses TRBV5-1 with TRBJ2-7; TCRdb names TRBD1, which stays unverified in the absence of DNA. The V gene's germline CDR1 is SGHRS and CDR2 YFSETQ. The CDR3 covers 16 residues.

This sequence joins TRBV30 and TRBJ2-3; there is no DNA to check the TCRdb D call of TRBD2. Germline V lookup: CDR1 GTSNPN, CDR2 SVGIG (reference sequence). The CDR3 consists of 15 residues. CDR3 sequence: CAWGASGGAGDTQYF.

The chain recombines TRBV7-2 with TRBJ2-3; TCRdb's assignment of TRBD2 cannot be checked, as there is no DNA. Germline V gene lookup returns CDR1 SGHTA and CDR2 FQGNSA. The CDR3 contains 16 residues. CDR3 loop: CASSLGVAGPTDTQYF.

The genes are TRBV19 and TRBJ2-7. Germline V gene data show CDR1 as LNHDA and CDR2 as SQIVND (reference sequence). The CDR3 length is 13 residues. The CDR3 loop is CASRHPVSYEQYF. Full variable domain (remainder filled in from reference TRBV19 and TRBJ2-7): DGGITQSPKYLFRKEGQNVTLSCEQNLNHDAMYWYRQDPGQGLRLIYYSQIVNDFQKGDIAEGYSVSREKKESFPLTVTSAQKNPTAFYLCASRHPVSYEQYFGPGTRLTVT.

This chain connects TRBV5-1 to TRBJ2-2. Germline loops: CDR1 SGHRS, CDR2 YFSETQ. CDR3 length equals 13 residues. CDR3: CASSFTIAGELFF.

The chain's CDR3 is CASRLYAGELFF. The chain carries TRBV6-2 or TRBV6-3 and TRBJ2-2. Germline CDR1 MNHEY, CDR2 SVGEGT. This CDR3 contains 12 residues.

This sequence joins TRBV5-1 and TRBJ2-2. Germline V gives CDR1 SGHRS, CDR2 YFSETQ. The CDR3 is 14 residues long. The CDR3 sequence is CASSVVPFTGELFF.

CDR3 region: CASSISRGVTNTGELFF. The chain couples TRBV7-8 to TRBJ2-2. The CDR3 consists of 17 residues. The germline V gene has CDR1 SGHVS and CDR2 FQNEAQ.

The rearrangement links TRBV5-1 to TRBJ2-2; the TCRdb call, TRBD1, lacks DNA for checking. CDR1 is SGHRS and CDR2 is YFSETQ in the germline V gene. The CDR3 extends over 15 amino acids. CDR3 protein: CASSFLRENTGELFF.

The gene calls are TRBV30 and TRBJ2-7; without DNA, the TCRdb call of TRBD1 cannot be checked. Germline assignment: CDR1 GTSNPN and CDR2 SVGIG (reference sequence). The CDR3 contains 13 residues. The CDR3: CAWKGTRGDEQYF.